This T cell receptor beta chain was recovered during a study of T cell repertoires in aging, cancer and after chemotherapy (dated by TCRdb to the late 2010s). Notes on the research overall: Donors were distributed across six age groups ranging from 30 or younger to 70 or older, with at least three individuals included per group. The full dataset contained several million TCR reads. Control TCR repertoires from healthy donors were recorded across several months to years, and re-sampling revealed clear clonal overlap. To examine immunoaging and T cell reconstitution after chemotherapy, the study profiled TCR beta repertoires in peripheral blood from healthy donors and cancer patients. Alongside some 98 healthy donors serving as a reference group, the cohort included 200 to 250 cancer patients, of whom more than 90 had hematological cancers and about 130 had solid cancers. Broader findings and caveats from the paper: An increase in median generation probability over the chemotherapy interval was observed in both cancer cohorts, suggesting that the repertoire was reconstituted through rebound thymic output. Declining TCR diversity with age in healthy donors was mainly explained by loss of richness; in cancer patients, loss of evenness also contributed. The authors noted that the repertoire data do not allow conclusions about immunological memory after chemotherapy. Compared with age-matched healthy donors, untreated patients with either hematological or solid cancers had significantly lower TCR diversity in the blood along with higher clonality.

TCR beta rearrangements were amplified from genomic DNA isolated from peripheral blood, not from sorted cells or RNA. Rearranged TRB sequences spanning V, D and J segments were amplified in a multiplex touch-down PCR with a mixed TRB-A/B primer pool. Illumina adapters and sample indices were added to the amplicons in two consecutive PCR reactions performed with Phusion HS II polymerase. Amplicons were gel-purified using the NucleoSpin Gel and PCR Clean-up kit and were subsequently checked with Qubit and an Agilent 2100 Bioanalyzer. Libraries were sequenced on an Illumina MiSeq using 600-cycle, single-indexed, paired-end runs. As for the authors' bioinformatics: MiXCR versions 2.12 and 3.0.5 were used to process TRB sequences. Each unique CDR3 nucleotide sequence counted as one clone, and only productive sequences with at least two reads were retained. Shannon diversity, evenness, clonality (one minus evenness), and alpha-parameterized diversity profiles from alpha 0 to 5 were included as repertoire metrics. The IGoR algorithm was used to calculate generation probabilities for clones in the paired samples taken before and after chemotherapy. TCRdb reran the public reads through fastp at Q25 and MiXCR, keeping productive beta chains. Merged by CDR3 protein, the rows form single entries marked with the most common genes and DNA. TCRdb, not the original authors, processed these V and J calls. The sample yields 11,000 or so distinct CDR3 sequences; 24% were counted once. Clones ranked in the top ten supply about 1.9% of the sample.

In regard to this clonotype: Its target antigen remains unknown. No clone much larger than this one lies a single base away; base qualities are absent.

V is reduced by 6 bases and J by 5 bases, leaving a spacing of 21 bases between them. CDR1 DFQATT and CDR2 SNEGSKA are derived from the germline V gene (reference sequence). Measured from the cysteine to the phenylalanine, the CDR3 is 15 residues long. Only CDR3 DNA remains: 45 bases, in frame from the first base. The specimen was blood. The sequence joins TRBV20-1 to TRBJ2-3; possibly the D gene is TRBD2, per 7 matching bases. This TCR came from a human donor in good health. The CDR3 sequence is CSASGGGARRDTQYF. The sequenced DNA is TGCAGTGCGAGTGGGGGGGGGGCCAGAAGAGATACGCAGTATTTT.